This is a list of T cell receptor beta chains from one sample in a study of cytomegalovirus exposure and HLA in healthy donors. The data were produced by immunoSEQ multiplex PCR, yet TCRdb's version contains in-frame clones alone and is incomplete. The sample includes 170,000 or so clones, 84% of them seen just once. The specimen was PBMCs. All receptors derive from a boy aged 2 to 10 in good health and CMV-seronegative. Both conserved end residues are part of each CDR3.

TRBJ2-1 | TRBV30 | CAWRPSDRAREQFF
TRBJ2-1 | TRBV21-1 | CASSNLASGNYEQFF
TRBJ2-7 | TRBV7-2 | CASSLGGTTYEQYF
TRBJ1-1 | TRBV19 | CASSMRPDTEAFF
TRBJ1-5 | TRBV6-1 | CASRGAANQPQHF
TRBJ1-4 | TRBV7-2 | CASRRQAGTGREKLFF
TRBJ1-1 | TRBV30 | CAWSPRGIEAFF
TRBJ2-5 | TRBV6-5 | CASSPDTSWETQYF
TRBJ2-3 | TRBV5-4 | CAGSQGSDTQYF
TRBJ2-6 | TRBV12-5 | CASANSGANVLTF
TRBJ1-4 | TRBV6-1 | CASSEVRDRGEKLFF
TRBJ2-3 | TRBV2 | CASSEAFGLAIDTQYF
TRBJ1-2 | TRBV10-3 | CAISGDRTIYGYTF
TRBJ1-2 | TRBV28 | CASSLARGNYGYTF
TRBJ2-1 | TRBV27 | CASSSRRGLADNEQFF
TRBJ1-2 | TRBV28 | CASSGLGDRGHNYGYTF
TRBJ1-2 | TRBV7-2 | CASSFGGEHGYTF
TRBJ2-7 | TRBV27 | CASSLSAKRVQVVRYEQYF
TRBJ2-7 | TRBV7-2 | CASSLHLAGVLFEQYF
. | TRBV6-1 | CASTRDRHYEQYF
TRBJ2-7 | TRBV28 | CASRTVQGAEQYF
TRBJ1-2 | TRBV28 | CAARGGGGYGYTF
TRBJ1-2 | TRBV29-1 | CSVGGQHYGYTF
TRBJ1-1 | TRBV10-2 | CASSADSTLQGFTEAFF
TRBJ2-7 | TRBV28 | CASSSIQGSLSYEQYF
TRBJ1-4 | TRBV15 | CATSRETTGWTTNEKLFF
TRBJ2-1 | TRBV5-1 | CASSLARNEQFF
TRBJ2-7 | TRBV18 | CASSPAPGQVYEQYF
TRBJ1-1 | TRBV18 | CASSPRLPGENTEAFF
TRBJ1-3 | TRBV5-6 | CASSPSMTGRNTIYF
TRBJ1-1 | TRBV9 | CASSPTTGGRFTEAFF
TRBJ1-4 | TRBV4-1 | CASYHALGQGREKLFF